The T cell receptor beta chain described here comes from a study of shared clonotypes between healthy human individuals. In the study overall: Every donor yielded three CD4 naive, three CD4 memory, two CD8 naive and one CD8 memory plate.

Per the germline V gene, CDR1 is SGHDN and CDR2 is FVKESK. The CDR3 is 17 residues long. V shed 0 bases, J shed 0 bases, and the junction held 6 bases outside the gene matches. A note on this clone: Its target is not known.

CD4+ cells yielded CD45RA+ naive and CD45RA-negative memory subsets. For sorted subsets, 150 to 200 ng DNA per replicate equaled approximately 32,000 T cell genomes. Clones were read by immunoSEQ multiplex PCR, and TCRdb kept only the in-frame ones, dropping some. The top ten clones hold around 0.47% of a sample with about 1.1 million clones, 75% to 80% of them seen once. Study-level findings and limits: Estimated richness was generally greater in naive than memory subsets.

The TCR was taken from a man between 18 and 35 years old in good health. Some clones in this sample may be carry-over from other donors' samples. The source material was memory CD4+ T cells from PBMCs. Regarding subset: CD45RA-negative fraction. The rearrangement joins TRBV14 to TRBJ2-3; 7 nucleotides line up with TRBD2. In DNA, the CDR3 is TGTGCCAGCAGCCAAGACGATCTAGCGGTTAGCACAGATACGCAGTATTTT. Translated: CASSQDDLAVSTDTQYF.